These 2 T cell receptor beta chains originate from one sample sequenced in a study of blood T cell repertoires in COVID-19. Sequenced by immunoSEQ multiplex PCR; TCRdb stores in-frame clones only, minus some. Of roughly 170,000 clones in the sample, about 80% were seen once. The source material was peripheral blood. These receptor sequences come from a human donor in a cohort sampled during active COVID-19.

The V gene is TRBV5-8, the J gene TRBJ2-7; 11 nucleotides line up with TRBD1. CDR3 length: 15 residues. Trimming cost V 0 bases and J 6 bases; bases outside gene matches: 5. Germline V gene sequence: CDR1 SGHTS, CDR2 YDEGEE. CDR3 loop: CASSLEVGTGGEQYF. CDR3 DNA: TGTGCCAGCAGCTTGGAGGTCGGGACAGGGGGCGAGCAGTACTTC.

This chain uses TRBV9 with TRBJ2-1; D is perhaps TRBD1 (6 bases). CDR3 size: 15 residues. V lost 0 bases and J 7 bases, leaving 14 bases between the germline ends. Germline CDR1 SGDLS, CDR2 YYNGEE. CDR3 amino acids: CASSVATGTINEQFF. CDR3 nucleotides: TGTGCCAGCAGCGTAGCTACAGGGACCATTAATGAGCAGTTCTTC.